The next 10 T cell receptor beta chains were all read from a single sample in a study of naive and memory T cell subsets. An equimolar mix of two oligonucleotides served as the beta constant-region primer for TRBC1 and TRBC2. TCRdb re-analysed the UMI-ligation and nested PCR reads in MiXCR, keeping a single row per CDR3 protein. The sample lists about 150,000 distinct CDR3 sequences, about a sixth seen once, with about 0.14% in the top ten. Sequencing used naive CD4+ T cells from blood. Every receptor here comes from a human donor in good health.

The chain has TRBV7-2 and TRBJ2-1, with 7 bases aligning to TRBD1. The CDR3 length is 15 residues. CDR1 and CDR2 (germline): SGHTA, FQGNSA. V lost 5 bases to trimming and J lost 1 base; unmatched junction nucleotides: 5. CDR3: CASSPQTGSYNEQFF. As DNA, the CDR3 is TGTGCCAGCAGCCCCCAGACAGGGTCCTACAATGAGCAGTTCTTC. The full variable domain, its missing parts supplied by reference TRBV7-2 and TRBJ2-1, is GAGVSQSPSNKVTEKGKDVELRCDPISGHTALYWYRQSLGQGLEFLIYFQGNSAPDKSGLPSDRFSAERTGGSVSTLTIQRTQQEDSAVYLCASSPQTGSYNEQFFGPGTRLTVL.

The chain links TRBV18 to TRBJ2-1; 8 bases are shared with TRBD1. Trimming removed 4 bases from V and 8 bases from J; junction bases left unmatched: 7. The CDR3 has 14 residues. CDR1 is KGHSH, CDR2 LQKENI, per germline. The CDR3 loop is CASSHGTGGDEQFF. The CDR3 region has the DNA TGTGCCAGCTCACACGGGACAGGTGGCGATGAGCAGTTCTTC.

The CDR3 is CASRERTGGGNEQFF. CDR3 sequence (DNA): TGTGCCAGCAGGGAAAGGACAGGGGGGGGAAATGAGCAGTTCTTC. The chain combines TRBV12-3 or TRBV12-4 with TRBJ2-1; 10 bases agree with TRBD1. V trimming: 6 bases; J trimming: 7 bases; junction bases outside the gene matches: 9. The CDR3 has 15 amino acids.

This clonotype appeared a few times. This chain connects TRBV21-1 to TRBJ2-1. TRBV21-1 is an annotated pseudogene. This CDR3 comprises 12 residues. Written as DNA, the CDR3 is TGTGCCATTCTCGGTTCTTACAATGAGCAGTTCTTC. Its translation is CAILGSYNEQFF.

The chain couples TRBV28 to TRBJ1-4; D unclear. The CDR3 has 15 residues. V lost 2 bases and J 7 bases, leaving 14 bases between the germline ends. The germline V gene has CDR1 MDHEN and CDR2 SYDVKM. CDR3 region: CASSLESGVREKLFF. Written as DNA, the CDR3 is TGTGCCAGCAGTTTAGAGAGTGGTGTTCGTGAAAAACTGTTTTTT.

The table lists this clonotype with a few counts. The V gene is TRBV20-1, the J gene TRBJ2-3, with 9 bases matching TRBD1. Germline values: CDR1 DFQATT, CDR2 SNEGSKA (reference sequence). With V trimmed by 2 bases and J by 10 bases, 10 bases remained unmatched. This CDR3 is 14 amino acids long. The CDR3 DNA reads TGCAGTGCTAGACGATCCGGGACAGGGCTTGCGCAGTATTTT. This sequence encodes CSARRSGTGLAQYF.

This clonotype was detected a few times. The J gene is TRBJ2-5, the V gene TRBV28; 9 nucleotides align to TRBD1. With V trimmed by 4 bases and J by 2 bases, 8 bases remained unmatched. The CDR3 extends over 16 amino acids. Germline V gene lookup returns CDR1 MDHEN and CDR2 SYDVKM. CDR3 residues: CASSSAGQGKQETQYF. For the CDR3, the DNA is TGTGCCAGCAGTTCCGCCGGACAGGGGAAGCAAGAGACCCAGTACTTC.

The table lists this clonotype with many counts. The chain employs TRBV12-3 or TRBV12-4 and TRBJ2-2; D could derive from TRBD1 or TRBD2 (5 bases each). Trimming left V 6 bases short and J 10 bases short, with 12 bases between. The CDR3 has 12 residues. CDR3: CASSPPGPELFF. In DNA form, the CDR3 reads TGTGCCAGCAGCCCCCCGGGACCGGAGCTGTTTTTT.

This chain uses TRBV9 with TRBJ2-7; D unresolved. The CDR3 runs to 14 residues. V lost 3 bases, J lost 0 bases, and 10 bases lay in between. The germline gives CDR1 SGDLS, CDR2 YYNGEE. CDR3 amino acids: CASSADANSYEQYF. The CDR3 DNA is TGTGCCAGCAGCGCGGACGCAAACTCCTACGAGCAGTACTTC.

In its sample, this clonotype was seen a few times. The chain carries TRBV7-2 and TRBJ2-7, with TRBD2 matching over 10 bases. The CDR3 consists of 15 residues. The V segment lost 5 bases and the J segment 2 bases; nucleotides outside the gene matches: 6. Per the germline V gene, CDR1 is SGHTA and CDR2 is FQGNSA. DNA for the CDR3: TGTGCCAGCAGCCGCGGGACTAGCGCCACCTACGAGCAGTACTTC. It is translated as CASSRGTSATYEQYF.